A single sample is the source of the 22 T cell receptor beta chains below, sequenced in a study of blood T cell repertoires in COVID-19. Clones were sequenced by immunoSEQ multiplex PCR, and TCRdb holds only the in-frame ones, with some missing. The sample lists around 370,000 clones; about 88% were seen once. The source material was PBMCs or T cells enriched from blood (not recorded which). The receptors stem from a woman younger than 35 who had recovered from COVID-19.

The rearrangement links TRBV6-5 to TRBJ1-1; D is undetermined. V shed 6 bases and J shed 5 bases, with 19 bases lying between them. In germline, CDR1 is MNHEY, CDR2 SVGAGI. The CDR3 spans 15 residues. CDR3 bases: TGTGCCAGCAGGAGAGGAGGGCCGGCCGGGACTGAAGCTTTCTTT. As protein: CASRRGGPAGTEAFF.

The J gene is TRBJ2-2, the V gene TRBV7-3; 9 bases agree with TRBD2. The CDR3 loop spans 17 amino acids. CDR1 is SGHTA, CDR2 FQGTGA, per germline. V was clipped by 4 bases and J by 7 bases; unmatched bases: 13. The CDR3 reads CASSSGLEAGGIGELFF. In DNA form, the CDR3 reads TGTGCCAGCAGCTCCGGACTCGAAGCGGGGGGAATCGGGGAGCTGTTTTTT.

Only one count was recorded for this clone. The chain combines TRBV6-5 with TRBJ1-6; TRBD1 agrees at 8 bases. The CDR3 runs 14 residues. Germline values: CDR1 MNHEY, CDR2 SVGAGI. The V segment lost 4 bases and the J segment 16 bases; nucleotides outside the gene matches: 12. CDR3 sequence (DNA): TGTGCCAGCAGTTCTGGACAGGGCTGGTCCCCACTCCACTTT. Encoded protein: CASSSGQGWSPLHF.

V is TRBV19 and J is TRBJ2-2; 16 positions match TRBD2. CDR1 LNHDA and CDR2 SQIVND come from the germline V gene (reference sequence). The CDR3 consists of 19 residues. V trimming: 10 bases; J trimming: 6 bases; junction bases outside the gene matches: 17. CDR3 amino acids: CATGTSGGALVISAGELFF. The DNA for the CDR3 is TGTGCCACTGGGACTAGCGGGGGGGCCTTGGTTATTAGCGCCGGGGAGCTGTTTTTT. The full variable domain, rest sourced from reference TRBV19 and TRBJ2-2, is DGGITQSPKYLFRKEGQNVTLSCEQNLNHDAMYWYRQDPGQGLRLIYYSQIVNDFQKGDIAEGYSVSREKKESFPLTVTSAQKNPTAFYLCATGTSGGALVISAGELFFGEGSRLTVL.

This clone was counted a single time. This rearrangement joins TRBV29-1 to TRBJ2-3; tentative D call: TRBD2 (7 bases). Trimming stripped 4 bases from V and 5 bases from J, with 13 bases between. Germline V lookup: CDR1 SQVTM, CDR2 ANQGSEA. There are 13 residues in the CDR3. The CDR3: CSVGGGAGDTQYF. The CDR3, as DNA: TGCAGCGTTGGTGGGGGGGCCGGAGATACGCAGTATTTT.

This rearrangement joins TRBV5-1 to TRBJ1-3; D unresolved. CDR3 length equals 16 residues. Trimming removed 2 bases at V and 0 bases at J, with 12 bases between. Germline lookup yields CDR1 SGHRS and CDR2 YFSETQ. The CDR3 nucleotides read TGCGCCAGCAGCTTCGGGAACAGCAACTCTGGAAACACCATATATTTT. Translated: CASSFGNSNSGNTIYF. Using reference TRBV5-1 and TRBJ1-3 for the parts outside the CDR3, the full variable domain is KAGVTQTPRYLIKTRGQQVTLSCSPISGHRSVSWYQQTPGQGLQFLFEYFSETQRNKGNFPGRFSGRQFSNSRSEMNVSTLELGDSALYLCASSFGNSNSGNTIYFGEGSWLTVV.

This sequence joins TRBV6-5 and TRBJ2-5; 7 nucleotides match TRBD1. The germline gives CDR1 MNHEY, CDR2 SVGAGI. With V trimmed by 6 bases and J by 5 bases, 12 bases remained unmatched. CDR3 length: 15 amino acids. The CDR3 sequence: CASSALRGYRETQYF. The CDR3 coding sequence is TGTGCCAGCAGCGCGCTCAGGGGGTACCGGGAGACCCAGTACTTC.

The genes are TRBV30 and TRBJ2-2, with TRBD2 identical over 11 bases. The CDR3 consists of 19 residues. Germline V gene data show CDR1 as GTSNPN and CDR2 as SVGIG (reference sequence). V was pared by 3 bases and J by 0 bases, with 12 bases of the junction left unmatched. CDR3 sequence reads: CAWRGQLAGAATNTGELFF. The CDR3 DNA reads as TGTGCCTGGAGGGGCCAACTAGCGGGGGCCGCCACGAACACCGGGGAGCTGTTTTTT.

V and J are TRBV27 and TRBJ1-1; a weak D match, TRBD1 (6 bases). The germline V and J ends were trimmed by 5 bases and 5 bases, with 12 bases remaining between them. Per the germline V gene, CDR1 is MNHEY and CDR2 is SMNVEV (reference sequence). The CDR3 runs to 13 residues. The CDR3 nucleotides read TGTGCCAGCAGTCCCCAGGGGCGGACTGAAGCTTTCTTT. Its translation is CASSPQGRTEAFF.

This clone has a single count. CDR3 in amino acids: CASSLDFGNTIYF. The CDR3 coding sequence is TGCGCCAGCAGCTTGGACTTTGGAAACACCATATATTTT. The gene calls are TRBV4-1 and TRBJ1-3; no clear D. From germline, CDR1 is MGHRA and CDR2 YSYEKL. The CDR3 has 13 amino acids. V gave up 5 bases and J gave up 3 bases, with 8 bases separating them.

This clone has just one count. The chain carries TRBV6-5 and TRBJ1-4; perhaps TRBD1 as D (5 bases). Germline V CDR1 and CDR2: MNHEY, SVGAGI. V was clipped by 8 bases and J by 4 bases, with 14 bases between them. The CDR3 is 14 residues long. The CDR3: CASGGTDRNEKLFF. The CDR3 DNA reads as TGTGCCAGCGGAGGGACCGACCGTAATGAAAAACTGTTTTTT.

The genes are TRBV7-8 and TRBJ1-5, with 8 bases lining up with TRBD1. This CDR3 comprises 14 residues. Trimming removed 5 bases from V and 5 bases from J; junction bases left unmatched: 5. Germline CDR1 and CDR2: SGHVS and FQNEAQ. The CDR3 loop is CASSTQGGDQPQHF. The DNA for the CDR3 is TGTGCCAGCAGCACACAGGGGGGGGATCAGCCCCAGCATTTT. Full variable domain (remainder filled in from reference TRBV7-8 and TRBJ1-5): GAGVSQSPRYKVAKRGQDVALRCDPISGHVSLFWYQQALGQGPEFLTYFQNEAQLDKSGLPSDRFFAERPEGSVSTLKIQRTQQEDSAVYLCASSTQGGDQPQHFGDGTRLSIL.

The V and J genes are TRBV4-1 and TRBJ1-4; no definite D call. The germline V gene encodes CDR1 MGHRA and CDR2 YSYEKL. There are 15 residues in the CDR3. Trimming cost V 3 bases and J 8 bases, with 16 bases left between them. The CDR3 DNA follows: TGCGCCAGCAGCCACTTGACGGAGCATGGGGAAAAACTGTTTTTT. Amino acids: CASSHLTEHGEKLFF.

This clone was observed a single time. The chain has TRBV30 and TRBJ2-5, with D possibly being TRBD1 (6 bases). This CDR3 spans 14 amino acids. V was trimmed by 6 bases and J by 5 bases, leaving 19 bases between them. Germline-derived CDR1 and CDR2 are GTSNPN and SVGIG (reference sequence). In nucleotides, the CDR3 is TGTGCCTGTATCATGGGGACAAAGGGGGAGACCCAGTACTTC. Its translation is CACIMGTKGETQYF.

The rearrangement joins TRBV6-4 to TRBJ2-1; 7 positions match TRBD2. Germline V gives CDR1 MRHNA, CDR2 SNTAGT. The CDR3 covers 16 residues. The J segment lost 0 bases and the V segment lost 2 bases, leaving 4 bases of the junction unmatched. The CDR3 nucleotides are TGTGCCAGCAGTGACGGGGGGGTTAACTCCTACAATGAGCAGTTCTTC. This gives the protein CASSDGGVNSYNEQFF.

The V and J genes are TRBV5-4 and TRBJ2-7; D is perhaps TRBD2 (6 bases). Germline CDR1 SGHNT, CDR2 YYREEE (reference sequence). This CDR3 is 17 amino acids long. V lost 4 bases and J lost 3, with 23 bases in between. CDR3 sequence: CASSKPSPGESYYEQYF. CDR3 coding DNA: TGTGCCAGCAGCAAGCCATCGCCGGGGGAGTCCTACTACGAGCAGTACTTC.

As DNA, the CDR3 is TGTGCCACCAGCAGAGATCTTTTGGTGGAGCGACCCGCCTACGAGCAGTACTTC. It specifies CATSRDLLVERPAYEQYF. V and J are TRBV15 and TRBJ2-7; D gene unclear. The CDR3 runs 18 residues. V shed 0 bases and J shed 2 bases, with 20 bases lying between them. Germline CDR1 and CDR2: LNHNV and YYDKDF (reference sequence). Full variable domain (rest looked up from reference TRBV15 and TRBJ2-7): DAMVIQNPRYQVTQFGKPVTLSCSQTLNHNVMYWYQQKSSQAPKLLFHYYDKDFNNEADTPDNFQSRRPNTSFCFLDIRSPGLGDTAMYLCATSRDLLVERPAYEQYFGPGTRLTVT.

Points on this clone: The conserved phenylalanine or tryptophan normally closing the CDR3 is absent here, so this likely arose from a read error. The rearrangement joins TRBV2 to TRBJ1-1; 10 nucleotides agree with TRBD1. The CDR3 totals 13 residues. Per germline, CDR1 SNHLY and CDR2 FYNNEI. Losses at the gene ends were 10 bases for V and 5 bases for J; bases not matched to a gene: 7. The DNA for the CDR3 is TGTGCCACCGAGCGGGACAGGGGAACTGAAGCTTTCCTT. This sequence encodes CATERDRGTEAFL.

This clone is a singleton in its sample. V usage is TRBV7-9 and J usage is TRBJ1-1, with D possibly matching TRBD1 (5 bases). From germline, CDR1 is SEHNR and CDR2 FQNEAQ (reference sequence). The CDR3 spans 13 residues. V gave up 4 bases and J gave up 7 bases, with 13 bases separating them. The CDR3 DNA sequence: TGTGCCAGCAGCTCCGGGGCGCGGGATGAAGCTTTCTTT. Translated: CASSSGARDEAFF. The full variable domain, rest sourced from reference TRBV7-9 and TRBJ1-1, is DTGVSQNPRHKITKRGQNVTFRCDPISEHNRLYWYRQTLGQGPEFLTYFQNEAQLEKSRLLSDRFSAERPKGSFSTLEIQRTEQGDSAMYLCASSSGARDEAFFGQGTRLTVV.

The genes are TRBV27 and TRBJ2-7, with TRBD1 matching 8 bases. CDR1 is MNHEY and CDR2 is SMNVEV in the germline V gene (reference sequence). The CDR3 is 14 residues long. The V segment lost 7 bases and the J segment 4 bases; nucleotides outside the gene matches: 9. The CDR3 reads CASNGETGAYEQYF. CDR3 DNA sequence: TGTGCCAGCAACGGAGAGACAGGGGCATACGAGCAGTACTTC.

In this sample, this clone turned up a few times. This chain joins TRBV18 and TRBJ1-1, with 9 positions matching TRBD1. In germline, CDR1 is KGHSH, CDR2 LQKENI. V lost 4 bases, J lost 7 bases, and 4 bases stayed unmatched. The CDR3 is 13 amino acids. The CDR3 DNA is TGTGCCAGCTCACGGGACAGGGACGATGAAGCTTTCTTT. It yields the protein CASSRDRDDEAFF.

The genes are TRBV7-2 and TRBJ2-7; 8 positions agree with TRBD2. CDR3 length equals 16 residues. CDR1 SGHTA and CDR2 FQGNSA come from the germline V gene. J gave up 2 bases and V 1 base, and 7 bases lay outside the gene matches. The CDR3 loop is CASSLEGRGAAYEQYF. CDR3 DNA: TGTGCCAGCAGCTTAGAAGGGCGGGGGGCCGCCTACGAGCAGTACTTC.